Detailed here is one TCR beta chain. The antigen is undetermined. This entry comes from a study of identical twins. TCRdb ran MiXCR on the 5' RACE reads and lists one entry per CDR3 protein. The sample shows 500,000 to 600,000 distinct CDR3 sequences, about 20% of them seen only once. With 4 bases removed from V and 4 bases from J, the gap between germline ends came to 11 bases. This CDR3 has 14 residues. Study observations and caveats: Conclusions came from cross-sectional statistical analysis, not from following the same donors.

This sample also appeared in a second study, on T cells expressing NK-cell markers. Turning to that study: Just one sequenced donor of eight was HCMV-seronegative, while seven were seropositive. Expanded clones of NKG2C+ T cells had an unclear HCMV specificity.

The rearrangement uses TRBV12-3 or TRBV12-4 and TRBJ1-5; weak D call: TRBD1 (6 bases). The receptor comes from a woman younger than 35 in good health. The specimen was CD4+ T cells sorted from blood. CDR3 in amino acids: CASSSGQINQPQHF. The CDR3 DNA is TGTGCCAGCAGTTCCGGACAGATTAATCAGCCCCAGCATTTT.